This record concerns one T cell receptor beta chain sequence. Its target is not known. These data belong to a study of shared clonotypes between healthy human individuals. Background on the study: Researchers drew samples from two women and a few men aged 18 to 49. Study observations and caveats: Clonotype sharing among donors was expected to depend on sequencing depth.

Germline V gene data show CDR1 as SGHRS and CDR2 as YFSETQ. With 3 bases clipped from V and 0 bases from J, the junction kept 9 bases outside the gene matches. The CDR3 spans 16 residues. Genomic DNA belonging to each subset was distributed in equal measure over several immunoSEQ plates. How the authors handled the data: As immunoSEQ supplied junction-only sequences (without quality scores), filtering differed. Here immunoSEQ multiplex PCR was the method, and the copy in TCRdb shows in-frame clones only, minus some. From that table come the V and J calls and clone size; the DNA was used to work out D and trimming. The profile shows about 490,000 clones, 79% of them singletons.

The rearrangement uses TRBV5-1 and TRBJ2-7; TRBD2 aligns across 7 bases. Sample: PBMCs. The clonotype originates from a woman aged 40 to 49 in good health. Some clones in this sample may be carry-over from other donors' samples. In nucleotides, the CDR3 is TGCGCCAGCAGCTATTTAGCGGGCTCCAGCTCCTACGAGCAGTACTTC. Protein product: CASSYLAGSSSYEQYF. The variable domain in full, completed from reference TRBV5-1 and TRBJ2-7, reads KAGVTQTPRYLIKTRGQQVTLSCSPISGHRSVSWYQQTPGQGLQFLFEYFSETQRNKGNFPGRFSGRQFSNSRSEMNVSTLELGDSALYLCASSYLAGSSSYEQYFGPGTRLTVT.